This entry concerns a single T cell receptor beta chain. These data come from a study of control samples from healthy donors and cancer patients. The protocol was immunoSEQ multiplex PCR, while the TCRdb copy is restricted to in-frame clones and leaves out a portion. The profile shows under 200,000 clones, nearly 96% of them singletons. This CDR3 is 19 amino acids long. V trimming: 6 bases; J trimming: 0 bases; junction bases outside the gene matches: 14. Per germline, CDR1 SNHLY and CDR2 FYNNEI. Source material: blood. The chain couples TRBV2 to TRBJ1-6, with 7 bases lining up with TRBD1. The receptor was isolated from a woman aged 25 to 39 in good health. This CDR3 reads CASRGEQGKWDSYNSPLHF. DNA of the CDR3: TGTGCCAGCAGAGGAGAACAGGGGAAGTGGGACTCCTATAATTCACCCCTCCACTTT.